One and the same sample provided the 10 T cell receptor beta chains below, sequenced in a study of CXCR3-negative and CXCR3-positive naive CD8 T cells (dated by TCRdb to about 2019). Sequencer: NextSeq 550. The Human TCR Profiling Kit (MiLaboratory) was used to prepare UMI-labeled 5' RACE TRB cDNA libraries. TCRdb reprocessed the reads, reporting each CDR3 protein sequence once and no DNA. This sample's table has entries for 90,000 to 95,000 distinct CDR3 sequences. Around 1.7% of the sample goes to the ten largest clones. Sequenced sample: naive CXCR3- CD8+ T cells from blood. Interpreted using the paper, the cell subset or site label stands for: CD45RO-CCR7+CD27+CD95- naive CD8+ T cells lacking CXCR3 (TNR3-). The receptors were sampled from a human donor in good health. Some clones in this sample may be carry-over from other donors' samples.

The chain carries TRBV20-1 and TRBJ1-1; as DNA is missing, the TRBD1 call by TCRdb cannot be tested. The CDR3 has 12 amino acids. From germline, CDR1 is DFQATT and CDR2 SNEGSKA (reference sequence). The CDR3 loop reads CSASGADTEAFF.

V usage is TRBV6-5 and J usage is TRBJ2-3; TCRdb gives TRBD2 as the D gene, but with no DNA this cannot be confirmed. Germline assignment: CDR1 MNHEY and CDR2 SVGAGI. CDR3 length equals 16 residues. The CDR3 loop is CASSYDSGRPTDTQYF.

The rearrangement uses TRBV29-1 and TRBJ2-1; the TCRdb D gene call, TRBD2, has no DNA to confirm it. Germline V lookup: CDR1 SQVTM, CDR2 ANQGSEA. The CDR3 is made up of 15 amino acids. CDR3 amino acids: CSANLWREAGNEQFF.

The rearrangement joins TRBV4-2 to TRBJ2-1. Germline CDR1 and CDR2: LGHNA and YNFKEQ. The CDR3 runs to 15 residues. The CDR3 loop is CASSQERESYNEQFF.

The J gene is TRBJ2-7, the V gene TRBV29-1; TCRdb gives TRBD1 as the D gene, but with no DNA this cannot be confirmed. The CDR3 sequence is 13 residues long. Germline lookup yields CDR1 SQVTM and CDR2 ANQGSEA. CDR3 protein: CSVSQGMAYEQYF.

V gene TRBV29-1 combines with J gene TRBJ1-1. The CDR3 loop spans 12 amino acids. Per germline, CDR1 SQVTM and CDR2 ANQGSEA. The CDR3 loop reads CSVVLENTEAFF.

J is TRBJ2-1 and V is TRBV10-3. Germline V gives CDR1 ENHRY, CDR2 SYGVKD. The CDR3 contains 15 residues. The chain's CDR3 is CAISETTSSYNEQFF.

The chain employs TRBV4-1 and TRBJ2-1; the TCRdb call, TRBD1, lacks DNA for checking. Germline assignment: CDR1 MGHRA and CDR2 YSYEKL. The CDR3 runs 15 residues. CDR3 residues: CASSQEQGRLDEQFF.

The genes are TRBV11-3 and TRBJ2-7; TCRdb outputs TRBD1, but without DNA this stays unchecked. CDR1 is SGHNT and CDR2 is YENEEA in the germline V gene. This CDR3 has 11 residues. This CDR3 is CASSRGAEQYF.

This sequence joins TRBV7-6 and TRBJ2-1; TCRdb's assignment of TRBD1 cannot be checked, as there is no DNA. The V gene's germline CDR1 is SGHVS and CDR2 FNYEAQ. The CDR3 runs 16 residues. CDR3 residues: CASSLGGGGSYNEQFF.